These T cell receptor beta chains were read from a single sample in a study of blood T cell repertoires in COVID-19. Assay: immunoSEQ multiplex PCR; the TCRdb copy retains only in-frame clones and omits some. Of fewer than 300,000 clones listed, around 90% were seen once; the top ten hold 0.9% to 1%. The sequenced sample consisted of peripheral blood. The receptor source for this set is a woman aged 40 to 55 who had recovered from COVID-19. Each CDR3 is given with its conserved first and last residue. The D gene is left open where the match is weak. Clone size, where shown, is once, few, many, or a class for clones that have expanded.

D	V	J	size	DNA	CDR3
TRBD1	TRBV5-7	TRBJ1-5	.	TGTGCCAGCAGCTCGATGACAGGGGGTAATCAGCCCCAGCATTTT	CASSSMTGGNQPQHF
TRBD2	TRBV11-3	TRBJ2-2	.	TGTGCCAGCAGCTCCCCCGGGGGGACCGGGGAGCTGTTTTTT	CASSSPGGTGELFF
TRBD2	TRBV9	TRBJ2-3	.	TGTGCCAGCAGCCCCCGACTAGCGACCACAGATACGCAGTATTTT	CASSPRLATTDTQYF
.	TRBV7-3	TRBJ1-2	.	TGTGCCAGCAGCTTCTCAGGGAACTATGGCTACACCTTC	CASSFSGNYGYTF
TRBD1	TRBV4-1	TRBJ1-2	.	TGCGCCAGCAGCCAAGAACTCGGAGGGGGCAATTATGGCTACACCTTC	CASSQELGGGNYGYTF
.	TRBV9	TRBJ2-7	.	TGTGCCAGCAGCGTAGGGGGGGTCTCCTACGAGCAGTACTTC	CASSVGGVSYEQYF
.	TRBV3-1/TRBV3-2	TRBJ2-5	.	TGTGCCAGCAGCCAAGGTGGCGGACAGCTAGAGACCCAGTACTTC	CASSQGGGQLETQYF
TRBD1	TRBV7-3	TRBJ2-7	.	TGTGCCAGCTCCGCACAGGGGGGATCCTACGAGCAGTACTTC	CASSAQGGSYEQYF
.	TRBV5-5	TRBJ1-1	once	TGTGCCAGCAGCCCCGACCTGGGCCGGATGAACACTGAAGCTTTCTTT	CASSPDLGRMNTEAFF
TRBD1	TRBV6-5	TRBJ1-5	.	TGTGCCAGCAGTTACTCACAGGGGGGAGGTCAGCCCCAGCATTTT	CASSYSQGGGQPQHF
TRBD1	TRBV19	TRBJ1-1	.	TGTGCCAGTCGGCGAAAGGGACAGGGGCCCACTGAAGCTTTCTTT	CASRRKGQGPTEAFF
.	TRBV28	TRBJ2-5	once	TGTGCCAGCACGTCTCCCCAAGAGACCCAGTACTTC	CASTSPQETQYF
.	TRBV6-2/TRBV6-3	TRBJ1-1	once	TGTGCCAGCAGTTACTCGGGCCGGGGCACTGAAGCTTTCTTT	CASSYSGRGTEAFF
.	TRBV13	TRBJ2-2	.	TGTGCCAGCAGCTTAGGCGGGAGAGGGGAGCTGTTTTTT	CASSLGGRGELFF
.	TRBV19	TRBJ1-5	.	TGTGCCAGTACCATGGGGGGAGGCGGACAGCCCCAGCATTTT	CASTMGGGGQPQHF
.	TRBV12-5	TRBJ2-1	.	TGTGCTAGTGGTTTGGGAGACTTTGAGCAGTTCTTC	CASGLGDFEQFF
.	TRBV7-8	TRBJ2-5	.	TGTGCCAGCAGCCTGGGTTCCCTGAGGGCCCAAGAGACCCAGTACTTC	CASSLGSLRAQETQYF
TRBD2	TRBV30	TRBJ2-5	.	TGTGCCTGGAGTGCTGGACTAGTATTCGGGGGAGAGACCCAGTACTTC	CAWSAGLVFGGETQYF
.	TRBV27	TRBJ2-7	.	TGTGCCAGCCGTCCCCTTAGCGGTTCCTACGAGCAGTACTTC	CASRPLSGSYEQYF
.	TRBV6-2/TRBV6-3	TRBJ1-2	.	TGTGCCAGCAGCCACAGGGCGGACCATGGCTACACCTTC	CASSHRADHGYTF
TRBD2	TRBV5-6	TRBJ2-1	many	TGTGCCAGCAGCTTGCGGGGACTAGCGGGAGGTGGGTTCTTC	CASSLRGLAGGGFF
TRBD1	TRBV7-9	TRBJ1-4	.	TGTGCCAGCAGCCGGACAGGAGCCGATGAAAAACTGTTTTTT	CASSRTGADEKLFF
TRBD2	TRBV6-5	TRBJ2-7	.	TGTGCCAGCAGTAGGGGACTAGCGGGGTCCTACGAGCAGTACTTC	CASSRGLAGSYEQYF
.	TRBV5-1	TRBJ1-1	once	TGCGCCAGCAGCCCGTACACAGGGAACACTGAAGCTTTCTTT	CASSPYTGNTEAFF
TRBD1	TRBV5-1	TRBJ2-2	.	TGCGCCAGCAGCACCGGACAGGGGGCGGGCGGGGAGCTGTTTTTT	CASSTGQGAGGELFF
TRBD1	TRBV5-4	TRBJ2-2	.	TGTGCCACCTCACCGCCGGAGGGACAGGGACACACCGGGGAGCTGTTTTTT	CATSPPEGQGHTGELFF
.	TRBV18	TRBJ1-3	.	TGTGCCAGCTCACGGGGAGGAGCTGGAAACACCATATATTTT	CASSRGGAGNTIYF
.	TRBV14	TRBJ2-7	.	TGTGCCAGCAGCCAGGGAGCCCCGGGCGAGCAGTACTTC	CASSQGAPGEQYF
.	TRBV20-1	TRBJ2-7	.	TGCAGTGCTAGTGGGACACCCTACGAGCAGTACTTC	CSASGTPYEQYF
.	TRBV2	TRBJ2-5	.	TGTGCCAGCAGTGAAGCGCTTCCGGGGTATCCCCAAGAGACCCAGTACTTC	CASSEALPGYPQETQYF
TRBD1	TRBV30	TRBJ1-1	.	TGTGCCTGGGACAGGGGCACTGAAGCTTTCTTT	CAWDRGTEAFF
TRBD1	TRBV30	TRBJ1-5	.	TGTGCCTGGAGTCCACAGGGGACTCAGCCCCAGCATTTT	CAWSPQGTQPQHF
.	TRBV6-2/TRBV6-3	TRBJ2-7	.	TGTGCCAGCAGTTACTCGAGAGACTTCGAGAGTGAGCAGTACTTC	CASSYSRDFESEQYF
TRBD1	TRBV6-5	TRBJ2-7	.	TGTGCCAGCGGACAGGGGGACTCCTACGAGCAGTACTTC	CASGQGDSYEQYF
TRBD1	TRBV5-1	TRBJ1-2	.	TGCGCCAGCAGCTTGGCGATGGCAGGGGGTGGCTACACCTTC	CASSLAMAGGGYTF
TRBD1	TRBV19	TRBJ1-1	.	TGTGCCAGTAAGGGGGCCGGGGCAGCTTTCTTT	CASKGAGAAFF
.	TRBV5-1	TRBJ2-7	.	TGCGCCAGCACCCCAGGGGTCCCCGGCTCCTACGAGCAGTACTTC	CASTPGVPGSYEQYF
.	TRBV15	TRBJ1-5	.	TGTGCCACCCTACCCCAGGCGGGCATCAATCAGCCCCAGCATTTT	CATLPQAGINQPQHF
TRBD1	TRBV18	TRBJ2-1	.	TGTGCCAGCTCACCGCGGACAGGCCGCAATGAGCAGTTCTTC	CASSPRTGRNEQFF
.	TRBV6-2/TRBV6-3	TRBJ1-6	.	TGTGCCAGCAGTACGGTCCCCAGGGCCCTCCACTTT	CASSTVPRALHF
TRBD2	TRBV5-4	TRBJ2-3	.	TGTGCCAGCAGCTTGGGGCGCGCGGGAGGGGCTGATACGCAGTATTTT	CASSLGRAGGADTQYF
TRBD1	TRBV28	TRBJ2-1	.	TGTGCCAGCGGGGACAGGGGCCCCAAAAGCCAGTTCTTC	CASGDRGPKSQFF
.	TRBV11-3	TRBJ1-2	.	TGTGCCAGCAGCTTTAGGGGGAACTATGGCTACACCTTC	CASSFRGNYGYTF
.	TRBV27	TRBJ2-3	.	TGTGCCAGCAGCCCCGCGGGGGATACGCAGTATTTT	CASSPAGDTQYF
TRBD2	TRBV11-1	TRBJ2-3	.	TGTGCCAGCAGCTTGGGGACTAGCGGGACAGATACGCAGTATTTT	CASSLGTSGTDTQYF
TRBD2	TRBV4-1	TRBJ2-4	.	TGCGCCAGCAGCCAGGCGGGAGGGCCTCCCCTAGCCAAAAACATTCAGTACTTC	CASSQAGGPPLAKNIQYF
TRBD2	TRBV6-2/TRBV6-3	TRBJ2-3	.	TGTGCCAGCAGTTACGCTAGCGGTTACACAGATACGCAGTATTTT	CASSYASGYTDTQYF
TRBD2	TRBV5-4	TRBJ2-3	.	TGTGCCAGCAGCTTTAGCGGGAGGGCCGCAGATACGCAGTATTTT	CASSFSGRAADTQYF
TRBD1	TRBV19	TRBJ1-5	.	TGTGCCAGTAGTAAGCCAGGGGGTAGCAATCAGCCCCAGCATTTT	CASSKPGGSNQPQHF
.	TRBV9	TRBJ2-7	.	TGTGCCAGCAGCCCCGGTCCGTCCTACGAGCAGTACTTC	CASSPGPSYEQYF
.	TRBV7-9	TRBJ2-1	once	TGTGCCAGCAGCTTAAGGGGGATTTCCTACAATGAGCAGTTCTTC	CASSLRGISYNEQFF
TRBD1	TRBV19	TRBJ2-3	.	TGTGCCAGTAGTAGATCGACAGGGGGCCTTAGCACAGATACGCAGTATTTT	CASSRSTGGLSTDTQYF
TRBD1	TRBV15	TRBJ1-6	.	TGTGCCACCAGCAGTACTAAGACAGGGGCTAATTCACCCCTCCACTTT	CATSSTKTGANSPLHF
TRBD2	TRBV3-1/TRBV3-2	TRBJ2-3	.	TGTGCCAGCAGCCCCCTAGCGGGAGCGGCAGATACGCAGTATTTT	CASSPLAGAADTQYF
TRBD2	TRBV30	TRBJ2-1	.	TGTGCCTGGGCGACTAGCGGCTGGGAGCAGTTCTTC	CAWATSGWEQFF